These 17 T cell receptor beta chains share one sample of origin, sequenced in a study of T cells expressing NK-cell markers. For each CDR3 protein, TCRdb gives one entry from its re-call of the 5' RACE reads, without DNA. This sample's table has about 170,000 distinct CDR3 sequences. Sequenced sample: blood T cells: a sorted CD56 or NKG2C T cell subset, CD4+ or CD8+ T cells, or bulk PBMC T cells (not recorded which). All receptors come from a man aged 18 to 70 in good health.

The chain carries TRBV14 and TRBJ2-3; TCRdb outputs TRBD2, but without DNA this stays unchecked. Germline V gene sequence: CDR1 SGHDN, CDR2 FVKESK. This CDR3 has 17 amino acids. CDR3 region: CASSQDLEEVLTDTQYF.

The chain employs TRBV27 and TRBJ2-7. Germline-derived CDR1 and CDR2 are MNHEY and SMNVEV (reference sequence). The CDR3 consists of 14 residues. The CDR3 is CASSLSGQLYEQYF.

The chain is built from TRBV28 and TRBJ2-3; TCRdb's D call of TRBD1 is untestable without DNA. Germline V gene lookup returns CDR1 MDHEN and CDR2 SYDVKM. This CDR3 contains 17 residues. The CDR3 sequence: CATTSESGQGVSDTQYF.

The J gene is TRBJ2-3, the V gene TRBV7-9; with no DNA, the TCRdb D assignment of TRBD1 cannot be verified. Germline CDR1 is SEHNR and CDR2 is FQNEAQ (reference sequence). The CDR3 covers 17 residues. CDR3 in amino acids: CASSLGPERGGPDTQYF. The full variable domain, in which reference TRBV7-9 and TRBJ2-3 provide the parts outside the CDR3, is DTGVSQNPRHKITKRGQNVTFRCDPISEHNRLYWYRQTLGQGPEFLTYFQNEAQLEKSRLLSDRFSAERPKGSFSTLEIQRTEQGDSAMYLCASSLGPERGGPDTQYFGPGTRLTVL.

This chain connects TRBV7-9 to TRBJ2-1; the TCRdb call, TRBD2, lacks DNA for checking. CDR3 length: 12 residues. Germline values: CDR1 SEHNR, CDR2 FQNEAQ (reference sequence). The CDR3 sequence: CASSPSGYKQFF.

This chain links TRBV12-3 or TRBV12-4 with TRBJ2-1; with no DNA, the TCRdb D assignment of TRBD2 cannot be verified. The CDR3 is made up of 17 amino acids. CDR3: CASSPGTSVSSYNEQFF.

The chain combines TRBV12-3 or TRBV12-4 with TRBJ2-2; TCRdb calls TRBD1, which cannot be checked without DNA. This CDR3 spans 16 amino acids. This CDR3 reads CASSSTGALNTGELFF.

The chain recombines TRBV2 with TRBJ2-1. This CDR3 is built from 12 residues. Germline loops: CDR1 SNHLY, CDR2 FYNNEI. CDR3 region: CASSEAPNEQFF.

The CDR3 protein is CAEGGGPTDTQYF. This rearrangement joins TRBV7-8 to TRBJ2-3; TCRdb reports TRBD1, a call that lacks DNA to check it against. Germline CDR1 and CDR2: SGHVS and FQNEAQ. The CDR3 spans 13 residues.

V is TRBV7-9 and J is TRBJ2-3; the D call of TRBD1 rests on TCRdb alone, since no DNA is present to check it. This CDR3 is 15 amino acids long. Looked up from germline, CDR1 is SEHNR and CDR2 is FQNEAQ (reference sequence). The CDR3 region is CASSSGTGELDTQYF.

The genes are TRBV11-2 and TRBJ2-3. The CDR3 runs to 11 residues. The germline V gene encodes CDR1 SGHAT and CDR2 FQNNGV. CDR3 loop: CASTKTDTQYF.

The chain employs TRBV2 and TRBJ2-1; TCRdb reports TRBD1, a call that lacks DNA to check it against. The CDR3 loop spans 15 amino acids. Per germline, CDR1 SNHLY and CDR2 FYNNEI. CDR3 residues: CASSQGQGANNEQFF.

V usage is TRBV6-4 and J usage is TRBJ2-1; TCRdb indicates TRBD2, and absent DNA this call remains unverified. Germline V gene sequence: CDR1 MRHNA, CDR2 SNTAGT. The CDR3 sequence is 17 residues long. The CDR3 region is CASSEPASGGANDEQFF.

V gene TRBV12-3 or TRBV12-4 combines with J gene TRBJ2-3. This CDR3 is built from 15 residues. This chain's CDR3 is CASRQVETSTDTQYF.

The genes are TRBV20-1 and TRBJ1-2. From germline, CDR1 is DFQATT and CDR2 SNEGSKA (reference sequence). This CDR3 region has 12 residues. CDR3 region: CSAQDGLRGYTF.

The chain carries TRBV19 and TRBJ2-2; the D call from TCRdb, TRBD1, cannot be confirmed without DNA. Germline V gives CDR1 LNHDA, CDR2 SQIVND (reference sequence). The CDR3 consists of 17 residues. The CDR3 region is CASSAAGTGGATGELFF.

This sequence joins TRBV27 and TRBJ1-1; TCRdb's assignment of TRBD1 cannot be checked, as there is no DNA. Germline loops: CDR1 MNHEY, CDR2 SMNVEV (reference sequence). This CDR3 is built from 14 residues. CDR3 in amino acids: CASSTGTLNTEAFF.